Shown below are 7 T cell receptor beta chains from a single sample sequenced in a study of a mutant IDH1 vaccine in newly diagnosed glioma. Data came from immunoSEQ multiplex PCR; TCRdb stores just in-frame clones and leaves some out. The sample lists 88,000 or so clones; 65% to 90% were seen once. For these TCRs, the target antigens are not known. The time point: week 23, last vaccination. Topical imiquimod accompanied each vaccine dose, which consisted of 300 ug of mutant IDH1 20-mer peptide. Sequencing used PBMCs, obtained from a glioma patient whose treatment included an IDH1 peptide vaccine. Receptors originate from a man aged 25 to 40 with glioma. Some clones in this sample may be carry-over from other donors' samples.

The chain employs TRBV5-1 and TRBJ2-2; TRBD2 agrees at 13 bases. J was trimmed by 4 bases and V by 4 bases; bases with no gene match: 4. In germline, CDR1 is SGHRS, CDR2 YFSETQ. This CDR3 spans 16 amino acids. CDR3 amino acids: CASSKGLAGSTGELFF. CDR3 bases: TGCGCCAGCAGCAAGGGACTAGCGGGGAGCACCGGGGAGCTGTTTTTT.

The J gene is TRBJ1-6, the V gene TRBV28; D unresolved. Per germline, CDR1 MDHEN and CDR2 SYDVKM. Trimming cost V 2 bases and J 1 base, with 12 bases left between them. The CDR3 is 17 residues long. CDR3 residues: CASSLSILRSYNSPLHF. The CDR3 DNA reads TGTGCCAGCAGTTTAAGCATTCTTCGGTCCTATAATTCACCCCTCCACTTT.

The chain couples TRBV25-1 to TRBJ2-7, with D perhaps TRBD1 (6 bases). CDR1 and CDR2 from the germline V gene are MGHDK and SYGVNS. The CDR3 consists of 14 residues. Trimming left V 6 bases short and J 5 bases short, with 17 bases between. CDR3 in amino acids: CASSRGVKIDEQYF. The CDR3 DNA reads as TGTGCCAGCAGCAGGGGTGTAAAGATTGACGAGCAGTACTTC.

This clone has a single count. The chain combines TRBV6-6 with TRBJ1-2; 7 nucleotides align to TRBD1. The CDR3 consists of 12 residues. Germline loops: CDR1 MNHNY, CDR2 SVGAGI (reference sequence). Losses at the gene ends were 6 bases for V and 6 bases for J; bases not matched to a gene: 4. The CDR3 protein is CASRYTGDGYTF. The CDR3 bases are TGTGCCAGCAGATATACAGGGGATGGCTACACCTTC.

With regard to this clone: A read error may account for a junction end that differs from germline. Here the CDR3 reads CVSRNGGGQNTEAFF. The CDR3 DNA is TGTGTCAGCAGAAACGGGGGGGGACAAAACACTGAAGCTTTCTTT. The V gene is TRBV6-5, the J gene TRBJ1-1; D perhaps matches TRBD1 (6 bases). The germline V gene encodes CDR1 MNHEY and CDR2 SVGAGI. This CDR3 has 15 amino acids.

The gene calls are TRBV28 and TRBJ1-6; perhaps TRBD1 as D (5 bases). Between the trimmed V and J ends, which lost 3 bases and 11 bases, there was a span of 17 bases. The germline V gene has CDR1 MDHEN and CDR2 SYDVKM. The CDR3 extends over 15 amino acids. For the CDR3, the DNA is TGTGCCAGCAGTTTCCTACAGGAGGGGAGGCCACCCCTCCACTTT. Its protein product is CASSFLQEGRPPLHF.

V is TRBV19 and J is TRBJ2-7; 10 nucleotides agree with TRBD1. Trimming removed 7 bases from V and 4 bases from J; junction bases left unmatched: 7. Germline V gene data show CDR1 as LNHDA and CDR2 as SQIVND (reference sequence). There are 14 residues in the CDR3. The DNA for the CDR3 is TGTGCCAGTAACCCGAGACAGGGGGCTTACGAGCAGTACTTC. Amino acids: CASNPRQGAYEQYF.